The clone carrying this TCR beta chain was counted a few times. Germline V CDR1 and CDR2: KGHSH, LQKENI. This CDR3 spans 16 amino acids. The junction had 7 bases not matched to a gene; V was cut back by 3 bases and J by 2 bases. The method was immunoSEQ multiplex PCR; TCRdb's version includes in-frame clones alone and lacks a portion of them. The repertoire consists of 50,000 to 65,000 clones, with around 88% occurring once and the leading ten covering about 4.5%. These data originate in a study of blood T cell repertoires in COVID-19. The wider study: From T cells, B-cell-depleted T cells, or PBMCs came the material, which was cDNA or gDNA.

V is TRBV18 and J is TRBJ2-3; TRBD2 aligns across 8 bases. This clonotype was obtained from a man aged 55 to 70 with acute or convalescent COVID-19. The sample consisted of peripheral blood. CDR3: CASSPLPGRATDTQYF. CDR3 nucleotides: TGTGCCAGCTCACCCCTCCCCGGGAGGGCCACAGATACGCAGTATTTT.